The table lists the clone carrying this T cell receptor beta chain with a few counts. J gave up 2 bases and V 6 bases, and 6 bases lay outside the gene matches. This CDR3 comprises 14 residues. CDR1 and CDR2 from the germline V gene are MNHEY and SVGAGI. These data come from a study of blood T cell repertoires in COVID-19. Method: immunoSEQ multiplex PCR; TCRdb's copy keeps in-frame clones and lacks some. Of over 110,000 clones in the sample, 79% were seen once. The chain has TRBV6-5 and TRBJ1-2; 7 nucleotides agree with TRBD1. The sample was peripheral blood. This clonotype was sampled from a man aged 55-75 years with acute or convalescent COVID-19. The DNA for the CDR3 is TGTGCCAGCAGGCCGGACAGGATCAACTATGGCTACACCTTC. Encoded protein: CASRPDRINYGYTF.